This TCR beta chain was captured by sequencing in a study of shared clonotypes between healthy human individuals. Study findings and constraints: It was observed that about 5% of naive CD4 clonotypes were shared across several donors. Since donors were few, the genetic and exposure-history diversity represented was limited.

Method: immunoSEQ multiplex PCR; TCRdb's copy keeps in-frame clones and lacks some. Among around 940,000 clones, around 80% were seen once, and the ten largest hold about 1.5%. With respect to this clone: Its antigen is unidentified.

There are 16 residues in the CDR3. With V trimmed by 0 bases and J by 2 bases, 7 bases remained unmatched. The germline V gene has CDR1 SGHDT and CDR2 YYEEEE. The sample taken for sequencing was memory CD4+ T cells sorted from blood. Regarding subset: CD45RA-negative fraction. This sequence originates from a young man in good health. The chain has TRBV5-6 and TRBJ2-7; 8 bases map to TRBD1. CDR3 in amino acids: CASSLVDRGPAYEQYF. The CDR3 coding sequence is TGTGCCAGCAGCTTGGTAGACAGGGGCCCAGCCTACGAGCAGTACTTC.